What follows are 22 T cell receptor beta chains derived from one specimen sequenced in a study of neurological immune-mediated disorders. MiXCR, run by TCRdb on the 5' RACE reads, gives a single entry per CDR3 protein. The table has 50,000 or so distinct CDR3 sequences, about 9.3% seen once. The sequencing input was PBMCs. These receptors were obtained from a woman between 40 and 55 years old with HTLV-1-associated myelopathy (HAM/TSP).

This clonotype appeared many times. V gene TRBV19 combines with J gene TRBJ1-1, with D maybe TRBD1 (5 bases). The CDR3 has 12 residues. V was trimmed by 7 bases and J by 1 base, leaving 7 bases between them. Looked up from germline, CDR1 is LNHDA and CDR2 is SQIVND (reference sequence). The CDR3 reads CASIDRNTEAFF. The CDR3 DNA sequence: TGTGCCAGTATTGACAGGAACACTGAAGCTTTCTTT.

This clonotype was picked up a small number of times. The CDR3 nucleotides are TGCAGTGCTGCGACAGGGGTCAGCTCCTACGAGCAGTACTTC. Its protein product is CSAATGVSSYEQYF. V and J are TRBV20-1 and TRBJ2-7, with 8 positions matching TRBD1. V lost 5 bases and J lost 0; bases outside the gene matches: 6. This CDR3 comprises 14 residues. The germline V gene has CDR1 DFQATT and CDR2 SNEGSKA (reference sequence).

This clonotype was counted many times. The V gene is TRBV4-3, the J gene TRBJ1-1; 9 bases fit TRBD1. The trim removed 0 bases at V and 0 bases at J, leaving 2 bases unmatched. The CDR3 totals 16 residues. CDR1 is LGHNA and CDR2 is YSLEER in the germline V gene. The CDR3: CASSQDGQGLNTEAFF. The CDR3 DNA sequence: TGCGCCAGCAGCCAAGACGGACAGGGGCTGAACACTGAAGCTTTCTTT.

On this clonotype itself: This may be a read error: a much more frequent sequence differs by one nucleotide. This rearrangement joins TRBV6-1 to TRBJ2-7; no clear D. Germline-derived CDR1 and CDR2 are MNHNS and SASEGT. The CDR3 consists of 13 residues. The CDR3 spells CANSEPRWNEQYF. The DNA for the CDR3 is TGTGCCAACAGTGAGCCCCGGTGGAACGAGCAGTACTTC.

Many counts were recorded for this clonotype. This chain links TRBV2 with TRBJ1-2; the D is unclear. The CDR3 length is 12 residues. Germline CDR1 is SNHLY and CDR2 is FYNNEI. Trimming removed 1 base at V and 8 bases at J, with 8 bases between. Here the CDR3 DNA reads TGTGCCAGCAGTGAAGGGTTCGAGGGCTACACCTTC. Translating it yields CASSEGFEGYTF. The full variable domain, completed using reference TRBV2 and TRBJ1-2, is EPEVTQTPSHQVTQMGQEVILRCVPISNHLYFYWYRQILGQKVEFLVSFYNNEISEKSEIFDDQFSVERPDGSNFTLKIRSTKLEDSAMYFCASSEGFEGYTFGSGTRLTVV.

Many counts were recorded for this clonotype. The J gene is TRBJ2-3, the V gene TRBV7-2, with D possibly TRBD1 on 7 matching bases. The germline CDR1 and CDR2 sequences are SGHTA and FQGNSA. The CDR3 loop spans 16 amino acids. Trimming took 0 bases from V and 3 from J, leaving 13 bases between them. In DNA form, the CDR3 reads TGTGCCAGCAGCTTAGCGTCGACAGGGAGGACAGATACGCAGTATTTT. Its protein product is CASSLASTGRTDTQYF. Full variable domain (remainder filled in from reference TRBV7-2 and TRBJ2-3): GAGVSQSPSNKVTEKGKDVELRCDPISGHTALYWYRQSLGQGLEFLIYFQGNSAPDKSGLPSDRFSAERTGGSVSTLTIQRTQQEDSAVYLCASSLASTGRTDTQYFGPGTRLTVL.

This clonotype came up many times. The rearrangement joins TRBV7-2 to TRBJ2-5, with D perhaps matching TRBD1 (6 bases). The CDR3 sequence is 14 residues long. Germline values: CDR1 SGHTA, CDR2 FQGNSA. The V gene lost 4 bases and the J gene lost 5 bases, with 14 bases spanning the gap. CDR3 loop: CASSSSGVGETQYF. The DNA of the CDR3 is TGTGCCAGCAGCTCCTCAGGGGTCGGGGAGACCCAGTACTTC.

At least ten counts were recorded for this clonotype. The chain uses TRBV6-2 or TRBV6-3 and TRBJ1-1, with D unclear. In germline, CDR1 is MNHEY, CDR2 SVGEGT. The CDR3 is 13 residues long. Trimming removed 2 bases at V and 1 base at J, with 5 bases between. CDR3 sequence reads: CASSYDRNTEAFF. The CDR3 coding sequence is TGTGCCAGCAGTTACGACCGGAACACTGAAGCTTTCTTT.

The table lists this clonotype with many counts. The V gene is TRBV7-2, the J gene TRBJ2-4; D ambiguous. The V and J ends lost 0 bases and 8 bases respectively, with 11 bases between them. The CDR3 consists of 14 residues. Per the germline V gene, CDR1 is SGHTA and CDR2 is FQGNSA. DNA of the CDR3: TGTGCCAGCAGCTTAGCGTCAGGTGTGGACATTCAGTACTTC. Translation: CASSLASGVDIQYF.

This rearrangement joins TRBV2 to TRBJ1-3, with TRBD1 identical over 8 bases. The CDR3 runs 13 residues. The V gene's germline CDR1 is SNHLY and CDR2 FYNNEI. Germline trimming cut 7 bases from V and 4 bases from J; bases unmatched to any gene: 3. In nucleotides, the CDR3 is TGTGCCAGCAAGGACAGGGCCGGAAACACCATATATTTT. Protein product: CASKDRAGNTIYF.

This clonotype has at least ten counts. Here the CDR3 reads CASSSGLAGGGEQFF. CDR3 nucleotide sequence: TGTGCCAGCAGTTCCGGACTAGCGGGGGGTGGGGAGCAGTTCTTC. The rearrangement joins TRBV6-2 or TRBV6-3 to TRBJ2-1; TRBD2 matches 14 bases. V was clipped by 4 bases and J by 10 bases; unmatched bases: 6. Per the germline V gene, CDR1 is MNHEY and CDR2 is SVGEGT. The CDR3 has 15 residues.

As to this clonotype: A clone one base away is much larger, so this may be a read error. This chain joins TRBV6-6 and TRBJ1-2; D is undetermined. This CDR3 region has 14 residues. Germline-derived CDR1 and CDR2 are MNHNY and SVGAGI (reference sequence). The CDR3 reads CASSLPDGTYVYTF. In DNA form, the CDR3 reads TGTGCCAGCAGTTTACCGGACGGTACCTATGTCTACACCTTC.

This clonotype was recorded a few times. CDR3 coding DNA: TGTGCCAGCAGTTTATGGTACTTTTCCACCGGGGAGCTGTTTTTT. Translation gives CASSLWYFSTGELFF. The chain recombines TRBV27 with TRBJ2-2; D is uncertain. CDR1 and CDR2 from the germline V gene are MNHEY and SMNVEV (reference sequence). The V and J ends lost 1 base and 4 bases respectively, with 10 bases between them. The CDR3 extends over 15 amino acids.

J is TRBJ2-5 and V is TRBV12-3 or TRBV12-4, with 8 bases that match TRBD1. V gave up 3 bases and J gave up 4 bases; unmatched junction bases: 4. CDR3 length: 14 residues. In nucleotides, the CDR3 is TGTGCCAGCAGTTTGCAGGGGGCGAGAGAGACCCAGTACTTC. The encoded protein is CASSLQGARETQYF.

There are many counts of this clonotype. The rearrangement joins TRBV5-1 to TRBJ1-6, with D hard to call. Germline CDR1 reads SGHRS; CDR2 reads YFSETQ. The CDR3 runs to 13 residues. V was shortened by 4 bases and J by 7 bases, with 9 bases between the two germline ends. The CDR3 DNA follows: TGCGCCAGCAGCGACCTCCAGAATTCACCCCTCCACTTT. Translated, it gives CASSDLQNSPLHF.

This clonotype was observed many times. V is TRBV5-1 and J is TRBJ2-1, with no clear D. The CDR3 loop spans 12 amino acids. V was cut by 4 bases and J by 6 bases, with 8 bases left in between. Germline V gene lookup returns CDR1 SGHRS and CDR2 YFSETQ. Written as DNA, the CDR3 is TGCGCCAGCAGCGGGGAAGGCAATGAGCAGTTCTTC. It encodes CASSGEGNEQFF.

This clonotype has a count of ten or more. This chain uses TRBV10-3 with TRBJ2-7; D remains ambiguous. The CDR3 runs to 12 residues. CDR1 and CDR2 from the germline V gene are ENHRY and SYGVKD. With 8 bases removed from V and 3 bases from J, the gap between germline ends came to 11 bases. CDR3 loop: CAIANYRYEQYF. The CDR3 DNA follows: TGTGCCATCGCCAACTACCGCTACGAGCAGTACTTC.

This clonotype was detected ten times or more. J is TRBJ1-2 and V is TRBV2, with 8 bases that match TRBD1. Germline V gene data show CDR1 as SNHLY and CDR2 as FYNNEI. Unmatched junction bases numbered 6, after V lost 4 bases and J lost 2 bases. This CDR3 spans 15 amino acids. The CDR3 nucleotides are TGTGCCAGCAGTGCCCTAAGGACAGGGAACTATGGCTACACCTTC. Amino acid sequence: CASSALRTGNYGYTF.

There are many counts of this clonotype. The chain is built from TRBV12-3 or TRBV12-4 and TRBJ2-6; no definite D call. The ends were cut back, 4 bases at V and 3 bases at J, with 10 bases in the middle. The CDR3 consists of 15 residues. The DNA of the CDR3 is TGTGCCAGCAGTTCTAGGATAGGTGGGGCCAACGTCCTGACTTTC. Translated, it gives CASSSRIGGANVLTF.

This clonotype was detected many times. The genes are TRBV5-1 and TRBJ2-5; 8 nucleotides agree with TRBD1. This CDR3 is built from 14 residues. V gave up 3 bases and J gave up 5 bases; unmatched junction bases: 6. Germline CDR1 SGHRS, CDR2 YFSETQ. The CDR3 DNA sequence: TGCGCCAGCAGCTCCGGGACAGGTCAGGAGACCCAGTACTTC. Amino acid sequence: CASSSGTGQETQYF.

This clonotype was seen at least ten times. The chain employs TRBV4-3 and TRBJ1-2; D call uncertain. The CDR3 totals 14 residues. Germline V gene data show CDR1 as LGHNA and CDR2 as YSLEER. V lost 0 bases, J lost 3 bases, and 8 bases lay in between. Here the CDR3 reads CASSQDSGDYGYTF. The CDR3 DNA reads as TGCGCCAGCAGCCAAGACTCAGGAGACTATGGCTACACCTTC.

Many counts were recorded for this clonotype. The chain uses TRBV5-1 and TRBJ2-7, with 7 bases identical to TRBD1. After removal of 1 base from V and 2 bases from J, the junction contained 3 bases not matched to a gene. Per the germline V gene, CDR1 is SGHRS and CDR2 is YFSETQ. CDR3 length: 14 amino acids. The CDR3 here is CASSLRQGAYEQYF. The CDR3 DNA follows: TGCGCCAGCAGCTTGAGACAGGGTGCCTACGAGCAGTACTTC.